This TCR beta chain was profiled in a study of T cells in Graves' hyperthyroidism and ophthalmopathy. Whole-study context: Peripheral blood draws took place at initial diagnosis, ahead of any treatment.

Unmatched junction bases numbered 5, after V lost 5 bases and J lost 7 bases. This CDR3 has 13 residues. Germline V gene sequence: CDR1 MNHNS, CDR2 SASEGT. Amplification targeted TCR beta CDR3 regions from RNA transcripts. TCR CDR3 regions were first amplified by RT-PCR with HTBI primers. A single record per CDR3 protein comes from TCRdb applying MiXCR to the multiplex PCR reads. This table holds around 350,000 distinct CDR3 sequences, 15% to 20% found once. Sequencing was carried out using blood. The TCR originated in a woman younger than 30 with Graves' hyperthyroidism. The V call is TRBV6-1, the J call TRBJ2-5, with 9 bases lining up with TRBD1. CDR3 sequence (DNA): TGTGCCAGCAGTAGGGACAGGGTAGCGACCCAGTACTTC. Translating it yields CASSRDRVATQYF.